Listed below are T cell receptor beta chains from one sample, sequenced in a study of T cells in Graves' hyperthyroidism and ophthalmopathy. From the multiplex PCR reads, TCRdb called clonotypes with MiXCR, one entry per CDR3 protein. In the table there are fewer than 350,000 distinct CDR3 sequences, over 20% of which are singletons. The sequenced sample was blood. The source is a woman aged 45-59 years with Graves' hyperthyroidism. The CDR3 runs from the conserved cysteine through the conserved F or W. The D gene is left open where the match is weak. Clone size is not always given. Where it is, it says once, few, many or a class for expanded clones.

clone size: many; J gene: TRBJ1-1; V gene: TRBV30; D gene: .; CDR3 DNA: TGTGCCTGGAATCTAGGGGGAGGTGAAGCTTTCTTT; CDR3 protein: CAWNLGGGEAFF
clone size: .; J gene: TRBJ1-1; V gene: TRBV27; D gene: TRBD1; CDR3 DNA: TGTGCCAGCACCAAGAGGGGGCTTCACACTGAAGCTTTCTTT; CDR3 protein: CASTKRGLHTEAFF
clone size: many; J gene: TRBJ2-3; V gene: TRBV24-1; D gene: TRBD2; CDR3 DNA: TGTGCCACCAGTGACCCCGGGGGGAGAGATACGCAGTATTTT; CDR3 protein: CATSDPGGRDTQYF
clone size: many; J gene: TRBJ2-1; V gene: TRBV7-8; D gene: .; CDR3 DNA: TGTGCCAGCAGCTCGGGACTCCGACTAAAGGATTCGTACAATGAGCAGTTCTTC; CDR3 protein: CASSSGLRLKDSYNEQFF
clone size: many; J gene: TRBJ2-1; V gene: TRBV28; D gene: TRBD2; CDR3 DNA: TGTGCCAGCAGATTGGGGGGGACTAGCGCCAATGAGCAGTTCTTC; CDR3 protein: CASRLGGTSANEQFF
clone size: .; J gene: TRBJ2-5; V gene: TRBV28; D gene: .; CDR3 DNA: TGTGCCAGCAGTTTTGTGTCAGGGAGGGAGACCCAGTACTTC; CDR3 protein: CASSFVSGRETQYF
clone size: .; J gene: TRBJ1-2; V gene: TRBV27; D gene: TRBD1; CDR3 DNA: TGTGCCAGCACTAGGACAGGGGGCCGGAATTATGGCTACACCTTC; CDR3 protein: CASTRTGGRNYGYTF
clone size: .; J gene: TRBJ2-1; V gene: TRBV7-3; D gene: .; CDR3 DNA: TGTGCCAGCAGCCCTCAGGGCGGTTTGGGTGAGCAGTTCTTC; CDR3 protein: CASSPQGGLGEQFF
clone size: many; J gene: TRBJ1-6; V gene: TRBV28; D gene: TRBD1; CDR3 DNA: TGTGCCATCCCGGGACAGGGTGATTCACCCCTCCACTTT; CDR3 protein: CAIPGQGDSPLHF
clone size: .; J gene: TRBJ2-7; V gene: TRBV5-1; D gene: .; CDR3 DNA: TGCGCCAGCAGCTTGGGGATGGGGTCGACTAGTGAGCAGTACTTC; CDR3 protein: CASSLGMGSTSEQYF
clone size: many; J gene: TRBJ1-3; V gene: TRBV12-3/TRBV12-4; D gene: .; CDR3 DNA: TGTGCCAGCAGTTTAACCTCTGGAAACACCATATATTTT; CDR3 protein: CASSLTSGNTIYF
clone size: many; J gene: TRBJ1-1; V gene: TRBV6-1; D gene: .; CDR3 DNA: TGTGCCAGCAGTGAAGCAGGAAAGAACACTGAAGCTTTCTTT; CDR3 protein: CASSEAGKNTEAFF
clone size: many; J gene: TRBJ2-5; V gene: TRBV3-1; D gene: TRBD1; CDR3 DNA: TGTGCCAGCAGCCTCGGGACAGGGAGGAAGACCCAGTACTTC; CDR3 protein: CASSLGTGRKTQYF
clone size: many; J gene: TRBJ2-7; V gene: TRBV3-1; D gene: .; CDR3 DNA: TGTGCCAGCAGCCAAGCGGTTTACGAGCAGTACTTC; CDR3 protein: CASSQAVYEQYF
clone size: few; J gene: TRBJ1-6; V gene: TRBV6-1; D gene: .; CDR3 DNA: TGTGCCAGCAACGCAGGGCCCAATAATTCACCCCTCCACTTT; CDR3 protein: CASNAGPNNSPLHF
clone size: many; J gene: TRBJ2-1; V gene: TRBV2; D gene: TRBD2; CDR3 DNA: TGTGCCAGCCTAGCGGGAACCGTAAATGAGCAGTTCTTC; CDR3 protein: CASLAGTVNEQFF
clone size: once; J gene: TRBJ2-2; V gene: TRBV30; D gene: .; CDR3 DNA: TGTGCCTGGAGTTGGGGCAGGACCAACACCGGGGAGCTGTTTTTT; CDR3 protein: CAWSWGRTNTGELFF
clone size: .; J gene: TRBJ1-3; V gene: TRBV5-1; D gene: .; CDR3 DNA: TGCGCCAGCAGCTTGGGGCCTGAACTGTCTGGAAACACCATATATTTT; CDR3 protein: CASSLGPELSGNTIYF
clone size: many; J gene: TRBJ2-1; V gene: TRBV28; D gene: TRBD1; CDR3 DNA: TGTGCCAGCAGTCAGGGGGACCACGGGCAGTTCTTC; CDR3 protein: CASSQGDHGQFF
clone size: few; J gene: TRBJ2-5; V gene: TRBV9; D gene: .; CDR3 DNA: TGTGCCAGCAGCGCAGGGGTCGAGACCCAGTACTTC; CDR3 protein: CASSAGVETQYF
clone size: .; J gene: TRBJ2-7; V gene: TRBV6-1; D gene: .; CDR3 DNA: TGTGCCAGCATTGACGGCTACGAGCAGTACTTC; CDR3 protein: CASIDGYEQYF
clone size: .; J gene: TRBJ2-1; V gene: TRBV3-1; D gene: TRBD2; CDR3 DNA: TGTGCCAGCAGCCCCTTTAGCGGGGGGGTATTTTATGAGCAGTTCTTC; CDR3 protein: CASSPFSGGVFYEQFF
clone size: few; J gene: TRBJ1-1; V gene: TRBV9; D gene: .; CDR3 DNA: TGTGCCAGCAGCGTATCGGAAAAACCGGGGGCTTTCTTT; CDR3 protein: CASSVSEKPGAFF
clone size: many; J gene: TRBJ1-1; V gene: TRBV29-1; D gene: TRBD1; CDR3 DNA: TGCAGCGTTGACACGTCCGGGACAGGGTTGGCTTTCTTT; CDR3 protein: CSVDTSGTGLAFF
clone size: .; J gene: TRBJ2-4; V gene: TRBV6-1; D gene: .; CDR3 DNA: TGTGCCAGCAGCAGGGAGGTAGACATTCAGTACTTC; CDR3 protein: CASSREVDIQYF
clone size: few; J gene: TRBJ1-5; V gene: TRBV15; D gene: .; CDR3 DNA: TGTGCCACCAGCAGAATCCGATCGGGCCAGCCCCAGCATTTT; CDR3 protein: CATSRIRSGQPQHF
clone size: once; J gene: TRBJ2-7; V gene: TRBV7-8; D gene: .; CDR3 DNA: TGTGCCAGCAGCTTAGCGCGGACCTGGACCTACGAGCAGTACTTC; CDR3 protein: CASSLARTWTYEQYF
clone size: .; J gene: TRBJ1-1; V gene: TRBV10-3; D gene: .; CDR3 DNA: TGTGCCATCAGCTCGGGACTGATGAACACTGAAGCTTTCTTT; CDR3 protein: CAISSGLMNTEAFF
clone size: many; J gene: TRBJ2-7; V gene: TRBV28; D gene: TRBD1; CDR3 DNA: TGTGCCAGCCTACAGGGGGGAACCAGCTCCTACGAGCAGTACTTC; CDR3 protein: CASLQGGTSSYEQYF